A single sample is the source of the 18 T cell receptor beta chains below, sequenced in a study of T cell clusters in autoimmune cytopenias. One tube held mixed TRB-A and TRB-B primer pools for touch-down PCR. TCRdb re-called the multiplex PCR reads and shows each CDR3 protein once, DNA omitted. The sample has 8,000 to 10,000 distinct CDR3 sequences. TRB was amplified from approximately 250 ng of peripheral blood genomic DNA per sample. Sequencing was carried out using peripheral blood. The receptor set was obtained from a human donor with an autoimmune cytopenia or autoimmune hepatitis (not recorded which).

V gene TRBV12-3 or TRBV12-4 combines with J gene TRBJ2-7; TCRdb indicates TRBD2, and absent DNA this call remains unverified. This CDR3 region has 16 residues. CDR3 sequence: CASRRRSGAISYEQYF.

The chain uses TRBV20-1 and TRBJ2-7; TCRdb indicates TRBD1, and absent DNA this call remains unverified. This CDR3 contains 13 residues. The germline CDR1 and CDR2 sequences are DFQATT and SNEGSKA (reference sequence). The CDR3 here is CSATQGAPYEQYF.

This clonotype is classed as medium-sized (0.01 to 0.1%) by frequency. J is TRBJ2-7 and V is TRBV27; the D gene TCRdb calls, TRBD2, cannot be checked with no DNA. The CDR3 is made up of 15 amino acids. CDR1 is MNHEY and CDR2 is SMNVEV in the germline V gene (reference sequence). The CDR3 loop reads CASSFGGLAGDEQYF.

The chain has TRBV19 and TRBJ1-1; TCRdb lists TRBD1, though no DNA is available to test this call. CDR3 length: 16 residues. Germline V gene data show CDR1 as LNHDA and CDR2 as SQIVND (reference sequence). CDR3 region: CASNNRRGTGDTEAFF. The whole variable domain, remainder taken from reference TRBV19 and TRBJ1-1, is DGGITQSPKYLFRKEGQNVTLSCEQNLNHDAMYWYRQDPGQGLRLIYYSQIVNDFQKGDIAEGYSVSREKKESFPLTVTSAQKNPTAFYLCASNNRRGTGDTEAFFGQGTRLTVV.

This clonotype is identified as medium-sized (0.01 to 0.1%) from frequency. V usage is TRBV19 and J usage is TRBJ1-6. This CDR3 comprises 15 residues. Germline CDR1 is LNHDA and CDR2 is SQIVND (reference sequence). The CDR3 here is CASSTRPDGNSPLHF.

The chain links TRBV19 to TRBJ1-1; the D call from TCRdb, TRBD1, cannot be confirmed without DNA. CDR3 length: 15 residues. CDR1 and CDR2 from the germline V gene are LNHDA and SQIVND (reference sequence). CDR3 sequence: CASSIREGGSTEAFF.

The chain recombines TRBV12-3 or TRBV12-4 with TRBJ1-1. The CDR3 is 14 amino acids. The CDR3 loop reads CASSSLDKNTEAFF.

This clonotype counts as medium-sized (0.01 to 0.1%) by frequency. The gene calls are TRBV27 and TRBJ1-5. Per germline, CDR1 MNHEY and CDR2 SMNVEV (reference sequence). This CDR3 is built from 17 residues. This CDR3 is CASSVTEPRGSNQPQHF.

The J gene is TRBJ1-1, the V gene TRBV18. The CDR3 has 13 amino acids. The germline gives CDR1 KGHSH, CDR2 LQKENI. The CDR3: CASSPQQNTEAFF.

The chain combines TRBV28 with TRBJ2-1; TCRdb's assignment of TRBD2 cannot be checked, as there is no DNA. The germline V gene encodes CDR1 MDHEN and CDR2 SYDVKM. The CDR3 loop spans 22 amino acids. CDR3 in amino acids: CASSIGPAQGLAGGRTLNEQFF.

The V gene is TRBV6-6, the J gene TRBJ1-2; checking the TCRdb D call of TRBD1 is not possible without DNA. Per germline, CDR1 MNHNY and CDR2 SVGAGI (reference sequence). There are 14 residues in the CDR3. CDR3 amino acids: CASSSGAEIYGYTF.

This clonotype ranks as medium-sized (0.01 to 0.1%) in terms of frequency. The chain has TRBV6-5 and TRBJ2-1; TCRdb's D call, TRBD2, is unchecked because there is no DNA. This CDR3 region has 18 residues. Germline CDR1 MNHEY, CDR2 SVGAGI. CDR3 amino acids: CASRLQVGSSTAGNEQFF.

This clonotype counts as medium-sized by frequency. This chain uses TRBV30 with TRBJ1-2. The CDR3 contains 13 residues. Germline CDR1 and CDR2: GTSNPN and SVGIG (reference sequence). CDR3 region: CAWSSTANYGYTF.

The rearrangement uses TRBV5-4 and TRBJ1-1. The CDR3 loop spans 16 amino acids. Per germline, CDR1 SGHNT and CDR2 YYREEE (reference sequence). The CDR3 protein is CASSLAGVLMNTEAFF.

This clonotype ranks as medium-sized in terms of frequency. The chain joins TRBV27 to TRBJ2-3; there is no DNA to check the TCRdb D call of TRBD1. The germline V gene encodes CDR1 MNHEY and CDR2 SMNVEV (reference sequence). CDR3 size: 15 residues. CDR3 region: CASSPRPRWADTQYF.

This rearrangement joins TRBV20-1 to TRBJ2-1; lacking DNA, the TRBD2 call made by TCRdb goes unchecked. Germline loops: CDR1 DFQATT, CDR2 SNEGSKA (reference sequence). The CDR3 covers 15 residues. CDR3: CSARKRLAGTNEQFF.

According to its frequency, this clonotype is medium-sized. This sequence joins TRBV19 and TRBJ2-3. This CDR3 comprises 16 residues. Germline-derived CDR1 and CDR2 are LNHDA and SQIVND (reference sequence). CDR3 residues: CASSIGPAAAADTQYF.

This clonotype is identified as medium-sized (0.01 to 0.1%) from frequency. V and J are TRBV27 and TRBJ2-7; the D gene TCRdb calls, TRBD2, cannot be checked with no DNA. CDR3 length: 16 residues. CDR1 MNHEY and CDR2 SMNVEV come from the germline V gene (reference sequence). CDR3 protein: CASSRQGLALALEQYF.